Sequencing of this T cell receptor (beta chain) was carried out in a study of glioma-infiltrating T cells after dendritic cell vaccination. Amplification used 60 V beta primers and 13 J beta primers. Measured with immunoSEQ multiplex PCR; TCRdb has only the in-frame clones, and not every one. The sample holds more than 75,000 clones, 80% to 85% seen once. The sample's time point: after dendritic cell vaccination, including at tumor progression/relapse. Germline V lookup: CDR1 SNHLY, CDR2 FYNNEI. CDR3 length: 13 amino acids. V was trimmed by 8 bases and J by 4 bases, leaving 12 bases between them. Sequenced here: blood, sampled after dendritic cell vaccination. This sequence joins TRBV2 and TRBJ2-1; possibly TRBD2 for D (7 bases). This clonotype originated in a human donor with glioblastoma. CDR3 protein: CASGRGAYNEQFF. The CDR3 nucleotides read TGTGCCAGCGGCCGGGGGGCATACAATGAGCAGTTCTTC.